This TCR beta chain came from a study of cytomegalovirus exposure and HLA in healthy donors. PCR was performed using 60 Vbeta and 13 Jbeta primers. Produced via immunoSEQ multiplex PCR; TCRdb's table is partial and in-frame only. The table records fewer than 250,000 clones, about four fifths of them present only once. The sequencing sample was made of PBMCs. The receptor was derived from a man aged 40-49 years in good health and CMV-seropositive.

The CDR3 nucleotides read TGTGCCAGTAGTAACCCCGTTGGCCCTGAAGCTTTCTTT. It is translated as CASSNPVGPEAFF. The chain employs TRBV19 and TRBJ1-1; D is unclear. With 4 bases removed from V and 6 bases from J, the gap between germline ends came to 12 bases. This CDR3 region has 13 residues. The germline V gene encodes CDR1 LNHDA and CDR2 SQIVND (reference sequence).